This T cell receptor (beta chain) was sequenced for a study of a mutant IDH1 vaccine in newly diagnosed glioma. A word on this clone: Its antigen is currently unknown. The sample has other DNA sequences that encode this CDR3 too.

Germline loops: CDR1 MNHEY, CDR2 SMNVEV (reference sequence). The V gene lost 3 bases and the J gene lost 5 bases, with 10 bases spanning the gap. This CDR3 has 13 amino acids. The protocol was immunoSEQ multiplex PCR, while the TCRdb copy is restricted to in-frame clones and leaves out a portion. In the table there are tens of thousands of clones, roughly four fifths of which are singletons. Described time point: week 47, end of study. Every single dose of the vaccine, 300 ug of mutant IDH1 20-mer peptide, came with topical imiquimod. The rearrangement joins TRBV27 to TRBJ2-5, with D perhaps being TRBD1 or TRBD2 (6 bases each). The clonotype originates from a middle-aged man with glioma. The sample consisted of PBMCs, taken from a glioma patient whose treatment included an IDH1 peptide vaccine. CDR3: CASSFGGGETQYF. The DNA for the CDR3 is TGTGCCAGCAGTTTCGGGGGCGGTGAGACCCAGTACTTC.